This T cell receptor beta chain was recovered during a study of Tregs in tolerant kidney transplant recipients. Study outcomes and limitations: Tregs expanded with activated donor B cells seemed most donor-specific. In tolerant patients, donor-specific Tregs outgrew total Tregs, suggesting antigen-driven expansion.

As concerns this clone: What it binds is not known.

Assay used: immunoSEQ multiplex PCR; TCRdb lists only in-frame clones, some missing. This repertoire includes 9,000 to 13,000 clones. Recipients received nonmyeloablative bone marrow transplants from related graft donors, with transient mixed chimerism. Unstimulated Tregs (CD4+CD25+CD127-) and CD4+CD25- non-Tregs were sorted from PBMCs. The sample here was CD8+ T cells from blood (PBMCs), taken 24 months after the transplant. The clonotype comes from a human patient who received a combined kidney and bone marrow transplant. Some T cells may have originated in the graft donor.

The covered CDR3 bases are TGCAGTGCTAGAGGACTAGCGAATTCCTACGAG. This sequence encodes CSARGLANSYE. The entire CDR3 reads CSARGLANSYEQYF. The rearrangement uses TRBV20-1 and TRBJ2-7; 8 bases match TRBD2. Read sequence stops 3 residues before the CDR3 end, and the germline J gene provides the missing end. Germline assignment: CDR1 DFQATT and CDR2 SNEGSKA (reference sequence). This CDR3 spans 14 amino acids. V lost 1 base, J lost 1 base, and 3 bases stayed unmatched.